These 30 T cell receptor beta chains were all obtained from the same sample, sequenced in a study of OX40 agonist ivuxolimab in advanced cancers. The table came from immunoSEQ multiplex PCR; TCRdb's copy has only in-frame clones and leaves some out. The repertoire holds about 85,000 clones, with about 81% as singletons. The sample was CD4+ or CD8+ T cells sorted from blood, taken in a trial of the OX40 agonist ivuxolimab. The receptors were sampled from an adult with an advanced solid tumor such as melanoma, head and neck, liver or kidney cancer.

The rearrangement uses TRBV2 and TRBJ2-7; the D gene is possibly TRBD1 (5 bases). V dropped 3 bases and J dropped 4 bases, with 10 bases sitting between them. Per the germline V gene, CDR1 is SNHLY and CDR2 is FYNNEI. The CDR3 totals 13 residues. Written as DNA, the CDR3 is TGTGCCAGCAGTGATGGGTCAGGGTACGAGCAGTACTTC. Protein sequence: CASSDGSGYEQYF.

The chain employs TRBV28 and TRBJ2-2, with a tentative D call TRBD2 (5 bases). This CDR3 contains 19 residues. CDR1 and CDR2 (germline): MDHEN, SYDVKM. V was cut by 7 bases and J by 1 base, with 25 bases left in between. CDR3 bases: TGTGCCAGCATCCCTTCCGGACTCTTTGCGGCCGAGAACACCGGGGAGCTGTTTTTT. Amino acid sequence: CASIPSGLFAAENTGELFF.

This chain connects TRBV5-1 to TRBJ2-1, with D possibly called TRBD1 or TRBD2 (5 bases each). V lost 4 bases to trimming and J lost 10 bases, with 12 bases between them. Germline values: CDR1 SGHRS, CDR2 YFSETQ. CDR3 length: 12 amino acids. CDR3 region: CASSRGREEQFF. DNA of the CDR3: TGCGCCAGCAGCCGGGGCAGAGAGGAGCAGTTCTTC.

The DNA of the CDR3 is TGTGCCAGCAGTAACACCGGGGTTTACTCCTACGAGCAGTACGTC. It specifies CASSNTGVYSYEQYV. The rearrangement uses TRBV28 and TRBJ2-7; tentative D call: TRBD2 (5 bases). V lost 5 bases and J lost 0, with 14 bases in between. This CDR3 comprises 15 residues. Germline CDR1 is MDHEN and CDR2 is SYDVKM.

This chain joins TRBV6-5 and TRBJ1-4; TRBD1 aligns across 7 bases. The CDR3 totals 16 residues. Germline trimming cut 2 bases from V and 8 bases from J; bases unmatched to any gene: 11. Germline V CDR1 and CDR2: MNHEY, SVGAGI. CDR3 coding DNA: TGTGCCAGCAGTTACGGTTCAGGGGGAGAAGGGGAAAAACTGTTTTTT. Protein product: CASSYGSGGEGEKLFF.

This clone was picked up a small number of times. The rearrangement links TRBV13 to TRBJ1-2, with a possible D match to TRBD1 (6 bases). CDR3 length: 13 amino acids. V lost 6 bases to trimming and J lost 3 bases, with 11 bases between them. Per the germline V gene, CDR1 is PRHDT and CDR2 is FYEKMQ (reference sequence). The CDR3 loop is CASSEQGDYGYTF. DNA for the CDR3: TGTGCCAGCAGTGAACAGGGTGACTATGGCTACACCTTC.

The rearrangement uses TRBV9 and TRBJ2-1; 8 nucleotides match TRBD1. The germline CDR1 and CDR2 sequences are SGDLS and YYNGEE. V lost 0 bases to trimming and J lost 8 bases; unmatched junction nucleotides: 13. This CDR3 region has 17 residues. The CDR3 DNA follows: TGTGCCAGCAGCGTAGCTAGACGACAGGGGTTTAGGGATGAGCAGTTCTTC. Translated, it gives CASSVARRQGFRDEQFF.

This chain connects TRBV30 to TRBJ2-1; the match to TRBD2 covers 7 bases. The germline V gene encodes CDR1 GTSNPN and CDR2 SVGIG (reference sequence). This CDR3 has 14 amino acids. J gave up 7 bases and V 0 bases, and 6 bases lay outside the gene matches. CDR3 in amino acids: CAWSVGGSQNEQFF. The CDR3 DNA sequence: TGTGCCTGGAGTGTGGGAGGGAGTCAGAATGAGCAGTTCTTC.

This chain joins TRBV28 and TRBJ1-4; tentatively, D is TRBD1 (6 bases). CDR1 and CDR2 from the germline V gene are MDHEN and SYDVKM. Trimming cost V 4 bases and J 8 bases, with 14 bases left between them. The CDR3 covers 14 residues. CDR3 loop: CASSSSGGHEKLFF. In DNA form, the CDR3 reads TGTGCCAGCAGTTCCTCCGGGGGCCACGAAAAACTGTTTTTT.

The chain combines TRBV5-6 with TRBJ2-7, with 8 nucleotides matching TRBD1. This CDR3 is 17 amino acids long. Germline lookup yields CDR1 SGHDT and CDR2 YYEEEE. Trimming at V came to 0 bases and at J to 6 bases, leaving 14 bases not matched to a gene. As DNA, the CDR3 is TGTGCCAGCAGCTTGGCCGTAACAGGACAGGGTCTTGGCGAGCAGTACGTC. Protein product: CASSLAVTGQGLGEQYV.

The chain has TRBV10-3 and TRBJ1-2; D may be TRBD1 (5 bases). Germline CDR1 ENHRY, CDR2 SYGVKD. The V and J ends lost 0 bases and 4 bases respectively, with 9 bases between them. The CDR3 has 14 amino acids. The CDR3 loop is CAISESGESYGYTF. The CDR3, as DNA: TGTGCCATCAGTGAGTCGGGGGAGTCCTATGGCTACACCTTC.

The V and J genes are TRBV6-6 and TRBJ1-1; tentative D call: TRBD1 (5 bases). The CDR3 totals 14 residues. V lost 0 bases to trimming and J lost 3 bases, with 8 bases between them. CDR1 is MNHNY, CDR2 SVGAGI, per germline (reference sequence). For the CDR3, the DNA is TGTGCCAGCAGTTACTCACCGACAGACACTGAAGCTTTCTTT. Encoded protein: CASSYSPTDTEAFF.

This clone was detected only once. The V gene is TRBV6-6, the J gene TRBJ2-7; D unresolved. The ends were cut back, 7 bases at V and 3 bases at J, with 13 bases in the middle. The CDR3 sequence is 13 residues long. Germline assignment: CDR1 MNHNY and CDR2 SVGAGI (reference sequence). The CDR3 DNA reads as TGTGCCAGCACCCTAGACCCGGTCTACGAGCAGTACTTC. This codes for CASTLDPVYEQYF.

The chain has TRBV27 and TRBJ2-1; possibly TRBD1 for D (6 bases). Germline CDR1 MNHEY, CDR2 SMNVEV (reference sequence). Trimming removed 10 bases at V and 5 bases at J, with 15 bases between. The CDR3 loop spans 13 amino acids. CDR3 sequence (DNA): TGTGCCACCATCGCCGGGACAAACAATGAGCAGTTCTTC. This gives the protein CATIAGTNNEQFF.

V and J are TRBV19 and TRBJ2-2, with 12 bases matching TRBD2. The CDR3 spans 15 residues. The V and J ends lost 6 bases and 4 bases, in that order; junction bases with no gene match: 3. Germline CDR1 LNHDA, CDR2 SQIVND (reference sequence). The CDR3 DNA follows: TGTGCCAGTAGCCAACTAGCGGGAGGCACCGGGGAGCTGTTTTTT. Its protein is CASSQLAGGTGELFF.

CDR3 coding DNA: TGCGCCAGCAGCTTTGGACACTTCCTACCCGGCAATGAGCAGTTCTTC. It encodes CASSFGHFLPGNEQFF. The chain couples TRBV5-1 to TRBJ2-1; tentatively, D is TRBD1 (5 bases). V was shortened by 2 bases and J by 6 bases, with 18 bases between the two germline ends. The length of the CDR3 is 16 residues. Germline-derived CDR1 and CDR2 are SGHRS and YFSETQ.

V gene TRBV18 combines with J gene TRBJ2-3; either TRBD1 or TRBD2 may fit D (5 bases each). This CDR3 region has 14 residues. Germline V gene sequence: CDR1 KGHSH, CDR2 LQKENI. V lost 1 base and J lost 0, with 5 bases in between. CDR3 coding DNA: TGTGCCAGCTCACCACGGGGGAGCACAGATACGCAGTATTTT. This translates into CASSPRGSTDTQYF.

The CDR3 sequence is CASSETGAHEKLFF. The CDR3 coding sequence is TGTGCCAGCAGTGAGACAGGGGCTCATGAAAAACTGTTTTTT. The chain combines TRBV6-5 with TRBJ1-4, with 8 bases identical to TRBD1. The J segment lost 6 bases and the V segment lost 5 bases, leaving 5 bases of the junction unmatched. This CDR3 has 14 residues. Germline CDR1 reads MNHEY; CDR2 reads SVGAGI.

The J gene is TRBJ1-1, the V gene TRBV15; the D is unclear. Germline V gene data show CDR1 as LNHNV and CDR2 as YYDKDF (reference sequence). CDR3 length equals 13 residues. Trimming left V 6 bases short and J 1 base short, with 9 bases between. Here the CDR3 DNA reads TGTGCCACCAGTTTAAGGGAGAACACTGAAGCTTTCTTT. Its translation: CATSLRENTEAFF.

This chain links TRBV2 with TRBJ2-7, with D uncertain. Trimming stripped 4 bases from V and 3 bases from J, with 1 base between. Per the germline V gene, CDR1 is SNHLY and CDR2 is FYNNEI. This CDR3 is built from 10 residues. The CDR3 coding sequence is TGTGCCAGCAGTGTCTACGAGCAGTACTTC. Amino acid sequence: CASSVYEQYF.

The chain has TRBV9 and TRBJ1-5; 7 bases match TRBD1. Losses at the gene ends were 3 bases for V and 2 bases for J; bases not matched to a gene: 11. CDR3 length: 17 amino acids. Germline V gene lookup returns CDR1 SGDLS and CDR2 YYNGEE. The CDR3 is CASSAGGPSYGNQPQHF. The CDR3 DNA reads TGTGCCAGCAGCGCAGGGGGACCGTCCTACGGCAATCAGCCCCAGCATTTT.

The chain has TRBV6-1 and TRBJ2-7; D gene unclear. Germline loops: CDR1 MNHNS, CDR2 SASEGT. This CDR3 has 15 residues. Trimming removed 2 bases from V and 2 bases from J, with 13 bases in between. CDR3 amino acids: CASSENPQVPYEQYV. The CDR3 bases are TGTGCCAGCAGTGAAAACCCCCAGGTCCCCTACGAGCAGTACGTC.

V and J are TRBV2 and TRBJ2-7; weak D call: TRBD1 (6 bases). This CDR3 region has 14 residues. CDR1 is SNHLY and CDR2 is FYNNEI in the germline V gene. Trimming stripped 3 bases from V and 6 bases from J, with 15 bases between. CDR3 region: CASSDLARGPEQYF. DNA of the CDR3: TGTGCCAGCAGTGATTTGGCCAGGGGACCCGAGCAGTACTTC.

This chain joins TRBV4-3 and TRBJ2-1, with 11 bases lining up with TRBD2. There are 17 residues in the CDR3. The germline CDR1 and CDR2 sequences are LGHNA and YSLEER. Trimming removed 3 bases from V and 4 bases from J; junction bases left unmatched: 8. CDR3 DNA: TGCGCCAGCAGCCAGACTAGCGGGACAACCCAATACAATGAGCAGTTCTTC. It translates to CASSQTSGTTQYNEQFF.

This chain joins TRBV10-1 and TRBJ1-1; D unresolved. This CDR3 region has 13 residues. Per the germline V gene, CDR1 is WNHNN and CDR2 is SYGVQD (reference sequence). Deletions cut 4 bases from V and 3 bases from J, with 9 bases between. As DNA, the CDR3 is TGCGCCAGCAGTGTGGCACAGTACACTGAAGCTTTCTTT. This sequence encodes CASSVAQYTEAFF.

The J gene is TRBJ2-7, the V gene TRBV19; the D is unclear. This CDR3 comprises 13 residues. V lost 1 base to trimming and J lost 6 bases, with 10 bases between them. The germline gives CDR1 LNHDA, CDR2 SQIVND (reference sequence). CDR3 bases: TGTGCCAGTAGTATAGGGCCCGAGCGCGAGCAGTACGTC. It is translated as CASSIGPEREQYV.

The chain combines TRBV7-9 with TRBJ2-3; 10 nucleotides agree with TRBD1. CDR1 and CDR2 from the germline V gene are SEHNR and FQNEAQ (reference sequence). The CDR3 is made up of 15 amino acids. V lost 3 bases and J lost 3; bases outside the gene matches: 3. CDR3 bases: TGTGCCAGCAGCTTTCCGGGACAGGGGACAGATACGCAGTATTTT. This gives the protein CASSFPGQGTDTQYF.

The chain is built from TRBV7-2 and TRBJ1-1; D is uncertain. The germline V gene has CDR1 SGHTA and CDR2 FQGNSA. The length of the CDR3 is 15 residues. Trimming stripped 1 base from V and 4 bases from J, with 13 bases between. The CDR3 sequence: CASSLEAAVGTEAFF. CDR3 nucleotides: TGTGCCAGCAGCTTAGAAGCCGCCGTAGGCACTGAAGCTTTCTTT.

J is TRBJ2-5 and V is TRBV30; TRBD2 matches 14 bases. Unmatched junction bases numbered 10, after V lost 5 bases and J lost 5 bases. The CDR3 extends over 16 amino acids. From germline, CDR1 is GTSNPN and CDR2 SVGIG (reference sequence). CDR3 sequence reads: CAWELPGLAGVETQYF. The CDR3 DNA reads TGTGCCTGGGAGCTTCCGGGACTAGCGGGAGTTGAGACCCAGTACTTC.

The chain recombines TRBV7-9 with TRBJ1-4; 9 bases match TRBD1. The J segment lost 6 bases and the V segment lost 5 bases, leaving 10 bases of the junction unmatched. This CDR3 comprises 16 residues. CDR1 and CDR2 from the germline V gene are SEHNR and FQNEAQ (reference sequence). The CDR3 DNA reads TGTGCCAGCAGCCCGGGACAGGGAGAAGTGGATGAAAAACTGTTTTTT. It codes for CASSPGQGEVDEKLFF.